What follows are 19 T cell receptor beta chains derived from one specimen sequenced in a study of CD8 T cells in Susac syndrome. An input of roughly 0.45 to 1 ug of RNA was subjected to reverse transcription using random hexamers. TCRdb independently ran MiXCR on the immunoSEQ multiplex PCR reads; one entry per CDR3 protein. The repertoire holds 100,000 or so distinct CDR3 sequences, with roughly 94% as singletons. The specimen was CD4+ T cells from PBMCs. Source of these receptors: a human donor with Susac syndrome.

V gene TRBV24-1 combines with J gene TRBJ2-5; 8 bases map to TRBD1. In germline, CDR1 is KGHDR, CDR2 SFDVKD. The CDR3 runs to 15 residues. Unmatched junction bases numbered 4, after V lost 0 bases and J lost 5 bases. The CDR3 loop is CATSDLTGDRETQYF. In DNA, the CDR3 is TGTGCCACCAGTGATTTGACAGGGGACAGGGAGACCCAGTACTTC.

The chain uses TRBV7-9 and TRBJ1-2, with 9 bases aligning to TRBD1. Looked up from germline, CDR1 is SEHNR and CDR2 is FQNEAQ (reference sequence). V was clipped by 5 bases and J by 8 bases; unmatched bases: 6. The CDR3 spans 13 residues. The CDR3 here is CASSTGQGIGYTF. The CDR3 DNA is TGTGCCAGCAGCACCGGACAGGGGATCGGCTACACCTTC.

The gene calls are TRBV20-1 and TRBJ2-5, with D hard to call. Trimming pared 5 bases from V and 1 base from J, leaving 11 bases between. The CDR3 consists of 13 residues. Germline CDR1 is DFQATT and CDR2 is SNEGSKA (reference sequence). The CDR3 reads CSAPHSFQETQYF. For the CDR3, the DNA is TGCAGTGCTCCACACAGTTTCCAAGAGACCCAGTACTTC.

The chain joins TRBV2 to TRBJ1-5; 9 bases line up with TRBD1. J lost 3 bases, V lost 6 bases, and 6 bases had no gene match. The CDR3 has 15 residues. In germline, CDR1 is SNHLY, CDR2 FYNNEI. The CDR3 sequence: CASRDRGLYNQPQHF. The CDR3 DNA reads TGTGCCAGCAGGGACAGGGGATTATACAATCAGCCCCAGCATTTT.

This clonotype was seen a few times. The chain employs TRBV12-3 or TRBV12-4 and TRBJ2-7; 9 bases match TRBD1. This CDR3 has 13 amino acids. The ends lost 5 bases at V and 5 bases at J; junction bases unmatched: 4. The CDR3 region has the DNA TGTGCCAGCAGTCCCGGACAGGGGAACGAGCAGTACTTC. Protein: CASSPGQGNEQYF.

V usage is TRBV28 and J usage is TRBJ2-2; tentatively, D is TRBD1 or TRBD2 (5 bases each). Trimming shortened V by 8 bases and J by 5 bases, and 12 bases separated the two germline ends. The CDR3 is 13 amino acids. CDR1 is MDHEN and CDR2 is SYDVKM in the germline V gene. The CDR3 DNA sequence: TGTGCCAGCTCTGGGGGTTGGACCGGGGAGCTGTTTTTT. It translates to CASSGGWTGELFF.

The rearrangement joins TRBV6-5 to TRBJ1-2; no firm D call. Germline CDR1 reads MNHEY; CDR2 reads SVGAGI. Trimming shortened V by 6 bases and J by 9 bases, and 20 bases separated the two germline ends. The CDR3 loop spans 14 amino acids. CDR3 sequence reads: CASSPRGGFSSYTF. CDR3 coding DNA: TGTGCCAGCAGCCCGAGAGGAGGGTTTTCGAGCTACACCTTC.

The chain links TRBV9 to TRBJ2-1, with TRBD2 matching 9 bases. CDR3 size: 15 residues. Germline V gene sequence: CDR1 SGDLS, CDR2 YYNGEE. With 4 bases clipped from V and 4 bases from J, the junction kept 6 bases outside the gene matches. The chain's CDR3 is CASSSLTSGYNEQFF. Written as DNA, the CDR3 is TGTGCCAGCAGCTCCCTGACTAGCGGTTACAATGAGCAGTTCTTC. Based on the CDR3 plus reference TRBV9 and TRBJ2-1, the full variable domain is DSGVTQTPKHLITATGQRVTLRCSPRSGDLSVYWYQQSLDQGLQFLIQYYNGEERAKGNILERFSAQQFPDLHSELNLSSLELGDSALYFCASSSLTSGYNEQFFGPGTRLTVL.

The V and J genes are TRBV18 and TRBJ1-1, with TRBD1 matching 9 bases. The CDR3 spans 15 residues. The J segment lost 5 bases and the V segment lost 6 bases, leaving 10 bases of the junction unmatched. Per germline, CDR1 KGHSH and CDR2 LQKENI. The CDR3 DNA reads TGTGCCAGCTCCCTTACGGACAGGGGCGGAACTGAAGCTTTCTTT. This codes for CASSLTDRGGTEAFF. Together with reference TRBV18 and TRBJ1-1, the CDR3 gives the full variable domain: NAGVMQNPRHLVRRRGQEARLRCSPMKGHSHVYWYRQLPEEGLKFMVYLQKENIIDESGMPKERFSAEFPKEGPSILRIQQVVRGDSAAYFCASSLTDRGGTEAFFGQGTRLTVV.

This rearrangement joins TRBV9 to TRBJ1-5, with 7 bases aligning to TRBD1. CDR3 length: 15 amino acids. The V gene's germline CDR1 is SGDLS and CDR2 YYNGEE. The ends lost 0 bases at V and 5 bases at J; junction bases unmatched: 5. The CDR3 sequence: CASSVGQGVDQPQHF. The DNA for the CDR3 is TGTGCCAGCAGCGTAGGGCAGGGGGTAGATCAGCCCCAGCATTTT.

The chain couples TRBV20-1 to TRBJ2-7; TRBD1 or TRBD2 may be the D gene (5 bases each). The CDR3 contains 11 residues. The germline V gene has CDR1 DFQATT and CDR2 SNEGSKA (reference sequence). Deletions cut 0 bases from V and 8 bases from J, with 8 bases between. The CDR3 nucleotides are TGCAGTGCTAGAGACGGGACCCAGCAGTACTTC. Its protein product is CSARDGTQQYF.

The chain has TRBV19 and TRBJ2-1; perhaps D is TRBD1 or TRBD2 (5 bases each). This CDR3 is 14 amino acids long. Germline CDR1 LNHDA, CDR2 SQIVND (reference sequence). The ends were cut back, 3 bases at V and 7 bases at J, with 13 bases in the middle. Written as DNA, the CDR3 is TGTGCCAGTAGTATCTCTTGGGACGGTAATGAGCAGTTCTTC. Translating it yields CASSISWDGNEQFF.

The rearrangement uses TRBV29-1 and TRBJ1-4; D is undetermined. CDR3 length equals 12 residues. V lost 4 bases, J lost 8 bases, and 11 bases lay in between. The V gene's germline CDR1 is SQVTM and CDR2 ANQGSEA. CDR3 in amino acids: CSVGRLGEKLFF. The CDR3 nucleotides read TGCAGCGTTGGGAGGCTGGGGGAAAAACTGTTTTTT.

The sample holds one count of this clonotype. The V and J genes are TRBV6-5 and TRBJ1-5; 12 bases line up with TRBD1. V shed 0 bases and J 3 bases; nucleotides not matched to a gene: 6. The length of the CDR3 is 18 residues. From germline, CDR1 is MNHEY and CDR2 SVGAGI. Written as DNA, the CDR3 is TGTGCCAGCAGTTACTCGATACCGGGACAGGGGGCCAATCAGCCCCAGCATTTT. Its protein product is CASSYSIPGQGANQPQHF.

CDR3 in DNA: TGTGCCAGCAGTTCCGACGGTAACTATGGCTACACCTTC. This codes for CASSSDGNYGYTF. The V and J genes are TRBV12-3 or TRBV12-4 and TRBJ1-2; D gene ambiguous. The CDR3 sequence is 13 residues long. V lost 4 bases to trimming and J lost 1 base, with 7 bases between them.

The chain is built from TRBV30 and TRBJ2-2; either TRBD1 or TRBD2 may fit D (5 bases each). CDR3 length: 12 residues. CDR1 GTSNPN and CDR2 SVGIG come from the germline V gene (reference sequence). The ends were cut back, 4 bases at V and 6 bases at J, with 9 bases in the middle. The CDR3 sequence is CAWTGDPGELFF. Written as DNA, the CDR3 is TGTGCCTGGACCGGGGACCCCGGGGAGCTGTTTTTT.

The CDR3 region is CSAPGQGKDTQYF. CDR3 DNA: TGCAGTGCCCCGGGACAGGGAAAAGATACGCAGTATTTT. The chain couples TRBV20-1 to TRBJ2-3; 9 bases fit TRBD1. With 6 bases clipped from V and 5 bases from J, the junction kept 6 bases outside the gene matches. The CDR3 is 13 amino acids. Germline V gene data show CDR1 as DFQATT and CDR2 as SNEGSKA (reference sequence).

This chain connects TRBV5-1 to TRBJ1-1, with D uncertain. This CDR3 has 15 residues. Trimming took 5 bases from V and 2 from J, leaving 16 bases between them. Germline V lookup: CDR1 SGHRS, CDR2 YFSETQ. The CDR3 region is CASRISGFTNTEAFF. The DNA for the CDR3 is TGCGCCAGCAGGATTTCTGGGTTTACAAACACTGAAGCTTTCTTT.

This chain uses TRBV11-2 with TRBJ2-7; D possibly corresponds to TRBD1 (6 bases). Germline assignment: CDR1 SGHAT and CDR2 FQNNGV. The CDR3 loop spans 14 amino acids. Between the trimmed V and J ends, which lost 5 bases and 0 bases, there was a span of 11 bases. The CDR3 protein is CASSPGQFSYEQYF. In DNA, the CDR3 is TGTGCCAGCAGCCCCGGACAGTTCTCCTACGAGCAGTACTTC.